What follows is one T cell receptor beta chain and its context. These data are taken from a study of blood T cell repertoires in COVID-19. Study-level background: Acute and convalescent COVID-19 specimens originated in the United States, Italy and Spain. From T cells, B-cell-depleted T cells, or PBMCs came the material, which was cDNA or gDNA.

As handled by the study authors: By means of reference gene primer amplification, nucleated cell counts were estimated. Method: immunoSEQ multiplex PCR; TCRdb's copy keeps in-frame clones and lacks some. V and J calls and clone size are copied from that table; D and trimming were computed from the DNA. The table includes tens of thousands of clones, more than 70% detected once. After removal of 11 bases from V and 7 bases from J, the junction contained 15 bases not matched to a gene. The CDR3 has 14 residues. Germline loops: CDR1 ENHRY, CDR2 SYGVKD. This chain links TRBV10-3 with TRBJ1-2, with 8 positions matching TRBD1. The TCR sequence derives from a human donor in a cohort sampled during active COVID-19. The sequenced material came from peripheral blood. CDR3 residues: CASRGTGGFPGYTF. The CDR3 region has the DNA TGTGCCTCACGGGGAACAGGGGGGTTCCCTGGCTACACCTTC.